This note documents a single T cell receptor beta chain sequence. No antigen is known for it. The sample is drawn from a study of post-analysis software for immune sequencing data. Study-wide background: Relapsing-remitting, secondary progressive and progressive-relapsing multiple sclerosis courses were included. General study findings and limits: Comparison of patients with controls showed 4 to 6 TRBV segments more frequent in patients, TRBV5-6, TRBV5-1 and TRBV20-1 among them.

The CDR3 sequence is 17 residues long. J lost 3 bases, V lost 4 bases, and 13 bases had no gene match. Per the germline V gene, CDR1 is KGHSH and CDR2 is LQKENI. Tagging with unique molecular identifiers was a feature of the TCR beta cDNA libraries. A population of 1 to 10 million T cells gave rise to approximately 530,000 cDNA molecules. Via MiXCR, TCRdb re-called the PCR reads, giving one row per CDR3 protein. The profile shows roughly 800,000 distinct CDR3 sequences, roughly 27% of them singletons. Sample: blood. The chain is built from TRBV18 and TRBJ1-2; 8 nucleotides line up with TRBD1. The clonotype comes from a girl aged 5 to 17 with multiple sclerosis. The CDR3 region is CASSHGTQGALDYGYTF. CDR3 DNA: TGTGCCAGCTCACATGGAACGCAGGGGGCGCTGGACTATGGCTACACCTTC.